The text below deals with one T cell receptor (beta chain). Its antigen is as yet unknown. A read error may produce the germline difference seen at one junction end. The CDR3 regions of TCR beta were amplified from RNA transcripts. When the TCR CDR3 underwent first-round RT-PCR, the HTBI primer set was used. TCRdb reprocessed the multiplex PCR reads with MiXCR, giving one entry per CDR3 protein. In the table there are 540,000 or so distinct CDR3 sequences, under 60% of which are singletons. This specimen belongs to a study of T cells in Graves' hyperthyroidism and ophthalmopathy. Study outcomes and limitations: For ophthalmopathy, model prediction preceded onset by a median 6.5 months. In simple terms, a model built on 13 V-J features told ophthalmopathy apart from stable hyperthyroidism.

Reasons for excluding patients were uncontrolled infection, other autoimmune disease, pregnancy or lactation. This CDR3 region has 15 residues. The germline V gene has CDR1 SEHNR and CDR2 FQNEAQ (reference sequence). This clonotype was sampled from an adult woman with Graves' disease, either hyperthyroidism or ophthalmopathy (not recorded which). Sequenced: peripheral blood or thyroid tissue (not recorded which). V and J are TRBV7-9 and TRBJ1-6, with D perhaps TRBD1 (5 bases). The CDR3 protein is CVSSQEVQGGSPLHF. The CDR3 coding sequence is TGTGTCAGCAGCCAAGAAGTGCAGGGTGGGTCACCCCTCCACTTT.